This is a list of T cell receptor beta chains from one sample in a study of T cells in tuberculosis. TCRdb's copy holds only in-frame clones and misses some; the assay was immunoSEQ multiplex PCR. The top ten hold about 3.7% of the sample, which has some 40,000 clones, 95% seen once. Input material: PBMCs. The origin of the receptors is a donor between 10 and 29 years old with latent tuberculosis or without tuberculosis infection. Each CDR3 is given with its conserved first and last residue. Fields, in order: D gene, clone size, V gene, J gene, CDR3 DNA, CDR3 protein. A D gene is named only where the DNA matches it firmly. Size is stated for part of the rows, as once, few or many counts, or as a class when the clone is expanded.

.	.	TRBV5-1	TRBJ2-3	TGCGCCAGCAGCTATTCCAGGGACAACACAGATACGCAGTATTTT	CASSYSRDNTDTQYF
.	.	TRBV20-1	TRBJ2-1	TGCAGTGCCTCGCTAAATGAGCAGTTCTTC	CSASLNEQFF
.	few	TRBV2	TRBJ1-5	TGTGCCAGCAGTGAAGAGGGGTATAGCAATCAGCCCCAGCATTTT	CASSEEGYSNQPQHF
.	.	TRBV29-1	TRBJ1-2	TGCAGCGTTGAAGAATTTACGGCAGGGTGGTGGTATGGCTACACCTTC	CSVEEFTAGWWYGYTF
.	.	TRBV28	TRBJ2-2	TGTGCCGGAGGTAGACAGGACGCGAACACCGGGGAGCTGTTTTTT	CAGGRQDANTGELFF
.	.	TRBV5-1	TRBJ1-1	TGCGCCAGCAGCTCCCCGGGAGGCACTGAAGCTTTCTTT	CASSSPGGTEAFF
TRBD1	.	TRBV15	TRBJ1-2	TGTGCCACCACCGGGACAGGGGGGCCCAGATTCTATGGCTACACCTTC	CATTGTGGPRFYGYTF
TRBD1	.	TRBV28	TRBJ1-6	TGTGCCAGCAGGGGGACAGCCGGAATTAATTCACCCCTCCACTTT	CASRGTAGINSPLHF
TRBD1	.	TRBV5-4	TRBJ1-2	TGTGCCAGCAGCTCTTCTTTCGGGACAGGGTATGGCTACACCTTC	CASSSSFGTGYGYTF
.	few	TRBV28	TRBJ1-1	TGTGCCAGCAGCCTTTCGAAAGGGGCGAAGACTGAAGCTTTCTTT	CASSLSKGAKTEAFF
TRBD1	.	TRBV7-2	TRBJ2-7	TGTGCCAGCAGCGCCGGGACAGCCTACTACGAGCAGTACTTC	CASSAGTAYYEQYF
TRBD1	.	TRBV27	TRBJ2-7	TGTGCCAGCAGTTTATCCGGACAGGTCTTCCGAGAGCAGTACTTC	CASSLSGQVFREQYF
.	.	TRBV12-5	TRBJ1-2	TGTGCTAGTGCACCACAGGGTAACTATGGCTACACCTTC	CASAPQGNYGYTF
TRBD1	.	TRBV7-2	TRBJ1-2	TGTGCCAGCAGCTTCACAGGGGGGGGTGGCTATGGCTACACCTTC	CASSFTGGGGYGYTF
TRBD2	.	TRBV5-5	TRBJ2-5	TGTGCCAGCAGCTTGGCCGGGGGGGAGACCCAGTACTTC	CASSLAGGETQYF
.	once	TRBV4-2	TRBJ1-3	TGTGCCAGCAGCCAAGACGGACAGATATCTGGAAACACCATATATTTT	CASSQDGQISGNTIYF
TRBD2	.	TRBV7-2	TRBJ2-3	TGTGCCAGCAGCTTAGGACTAGCGGGGGGCCGATTGAACACAGATACGCAGTATTTT	CASSLGLAGGRLNTDTQYF
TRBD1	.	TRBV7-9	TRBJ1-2	TGTGCCAGCAGCTTTAAGGACAGGGATACGCTGAGAGGCTACACCTTC	CASSFKDRDTLRGYTF
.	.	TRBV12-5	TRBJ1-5	TGTGCTAGTCTTTCAGCGGAAACTCCAGCTTCCCTTGGCAATCAGCCCCAGCATTTT	CASLSAETPASLGNQPQHF
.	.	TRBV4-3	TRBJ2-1	TGCGCCAGCAGCCAAGATTTCGGGGGGCGAGGCAATGAGCAGTTCTTC	CASSQDFGGRGNEQFF
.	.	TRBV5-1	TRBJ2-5	TGCGCCAGCAGCTTCCTAACTAGAGACGAGACCCAGTACTTC	CASSFLTRDETQYF
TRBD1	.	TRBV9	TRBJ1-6	TGTGCCAGCAGCGTAGTCGGGACAGGGGATTCACCCCTCCACTTT	CASSVVGTGDSPLHF
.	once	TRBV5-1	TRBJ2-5	TGCGCCAGCAGCCCGCGGGCGGGAGAGACCCAGTACTTC	CASSPRAGETQYF
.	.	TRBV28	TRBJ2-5	TGTGCCAGCGGGAAGACCCTCCGGGGAGTGATAGAGACCCAGTACTTC	CASGKTLRGVIETQYF
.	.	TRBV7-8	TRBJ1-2	TGTGCCAGCAGCGAAAGTGACATATTCTATGGCTACACCTTC	CASSESDIFYGYTF
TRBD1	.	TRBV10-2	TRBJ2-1	TGCGCCAGCAGTGAGTCGACAGGGATCAATGAGCAGTTCTTC	CASSESTGINEQFF
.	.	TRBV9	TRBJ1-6	TGTGCCAGCAGCGTAGGCGAAAATTCACCCCTCCACTTT	CASSVGENSPLHF
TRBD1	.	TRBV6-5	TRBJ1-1	TGTGCCAGCAGTTACCTGGACAGGTCGAACACTGAAGCTTTCTTT	CASSYLDRSNTEAFF
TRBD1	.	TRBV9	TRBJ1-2	TGTGCCAGCAGCCGGAAGGGACAGAGCGATGGCTACACCTTC	CASSRKGQSDGYTF
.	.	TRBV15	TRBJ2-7	TGTGCCACCAGCAGAATTATGGGCGGCAGGGCCTCGGCCTTC	CATSRIMGGRASAF
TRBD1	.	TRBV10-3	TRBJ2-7	TGTGCCAGTCGGACAGGGGGCGTCTACGAGCAGTACTTC	CASRTGGVYEQYF
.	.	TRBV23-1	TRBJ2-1	TGCGCCAGCAGTCATAGGGCAGGGCTGTACAATGAGCAGTTCTTC	CASSHRAGLYNEQFF
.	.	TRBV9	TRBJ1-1	TGTGCCAGCAGCGGAGATACAGGGGAAGCTTTCTTT	CASSGDTGEAFF
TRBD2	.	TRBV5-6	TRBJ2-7	TGTGCCAGCAGCGAAAGCATAAGACTCTCGAGTGGGGGGGACTACGAGCAGTACTTC	CASSESIRLSSGGDYEQYF
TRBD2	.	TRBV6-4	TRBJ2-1	TGTGCCAGCAGTCCTAGCGGGGGGGTCAATGAGCAGTTCTTC	CASSPSGGVNEQFF
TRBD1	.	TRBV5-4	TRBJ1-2	TGTGCCAGCAGCCCGGGAGGGGGCTCTGGCTACACCTTC	CASSPGGGSGYTF
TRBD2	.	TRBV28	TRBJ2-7	TGTGCCAGCAGTTTATCCCTTAGCGGGGTGCGCTCCTACGAGCAGTACTTC	CASSLSLSGVRSYEQYF
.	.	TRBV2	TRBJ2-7	TGTGCCAGCAGTGGTCAGGCAGGGATACCCCCTAAAAGCTCCTACGAGCAGTACTTC	CASSGQAGIPPKSSYEQYF
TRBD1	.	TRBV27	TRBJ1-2	TGTGCCAGCAGACCTGGGACAGCTGCTAACTATGGCTACACCTTC	CASRPGTAANYGYTF
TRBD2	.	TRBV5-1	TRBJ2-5	TGCGCCAGCAGCCCAACTAGCGGGGGAGTCCAAGAGACCCAGTACTTC	CASSPTSGGVQETQYF
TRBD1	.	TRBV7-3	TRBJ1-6	TGTGCCAGCAGCCTTCTTGGGACAGGGAATTCACCCCTCCACTTT	CASSLLGTGNSPLHF
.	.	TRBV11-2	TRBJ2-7	TGTGCCAGCAGCCCCAGCTTTGCGGCCGTCTACGAGCAGTACTTC	CASSPSFAAVYEQYF
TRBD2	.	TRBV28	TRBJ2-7	TGTGCCGTCCGGGAGGCCTACGAGCAGTACTTC	CAVREAYEQYF
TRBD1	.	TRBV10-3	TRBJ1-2	TGTGCCATCAGTGCAATTGGGACAGAGTATGGCTACACCTTC	CAISAIGTEYGYTF
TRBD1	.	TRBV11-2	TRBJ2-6	TGTGCCAGCAGCAGGGACAGGACTGGGGCCAACGTCCTGACTTTC	CASSRDRTGANVLTF
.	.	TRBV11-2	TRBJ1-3	TGTGCCAGCAGCTTAAACAGGCCAGGAAACACCATATATTTT	CASSLNRPGNTIYF
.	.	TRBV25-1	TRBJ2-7	TGTGCCAGCAGTGACTCGACGGAGGCGTACGAGCAGTACTTC	CASSDSTEAYEQYF
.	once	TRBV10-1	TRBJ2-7	TGCGCCAGCAGTGCTTCAGGGGCCCACGAGCAGTACTTC	CASSASGAHEQYF
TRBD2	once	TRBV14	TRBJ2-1	TGTGCCAGCAGCCCCGGACTAGCGGGGGGTCGCCGGGGGGGTGAGCAGTTCTTC	CASSPGLAGGRRGGEQFF
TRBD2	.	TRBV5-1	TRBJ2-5	TGCGCCAGCAGGGAAGGAGCGGGGGGTCTCCAAGAGACCCAGTACTTC	CASREGAGGLQETQYF
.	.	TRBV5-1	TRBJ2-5	TGCGCCAGTATGGACACCCAAGAGACCCAGTACTTC	CASMDTQETQYF
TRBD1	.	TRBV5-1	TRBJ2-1	TGCGCCAGCAGCTCCCGGGACAGGGGTGACAATGAGCAGTTCTTC	CASSSRDRGDNEQFF
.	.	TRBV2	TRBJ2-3	TGTGCCAGCTGGCGGGGTCAGAGCACAGATACGCAGTATTTT	CASWRGQSTDTQYF
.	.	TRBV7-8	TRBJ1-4	TGTGCCAGCAGCCGGAGTCGCGAAAGACTGTTTTTT	CASSRSRERLFF